Listed below are T cell receptor beta chains from one sample, sequenced in a study of shared clonotypes between healthy human individuals. Libraries were prepared by immunoSEQ multiplex PCR; TCRdb keeps only in-frame clonotypes and omits some of them. This table holds fewer than 3 million clones, less than 95% found once. Source material: naive CD4+ T cells from PBMCs. The receptors were sampled from a young man in good health. Some clones in this sample may be carry-over from other donors' samples. The CDR3 runs from the conserved cysteine through the conserved F or W. A D gene is named only where the DNA matches it firmly. Expanded clones get a size class; other rows say once, few or many, or leave the size out.

length: 16
J: TRBJ2-1
D: TRBD1
V: TRBV7-3
size: NA
CDR3: CASSLTWQGARNEQFF
DNA: TGTGCCAGCAGCTTAACGTGGCAGGGGGCGCGCAATGAGCAGTTCTTC

length: 13
J: TRBJ1-2
D: NA
V: TRBV4-3
size: NA
CDR3: CASAPSGSRGYTF
DNA: TGCGCCAGCGCACCGAGCGGGAGTAGGGGCTACACCTTC

length: 19
J: TRBJ2-1
D: TRBD2
V: TRBV18
size: NA
CDR3: CASSPPMREGPSSYNEQFF
DNA: TGTGCCAGCTCACCACCGATGCGGGAGGGCCCGAGCTCCTACAATGAGCAGTTCTTC

length: 13
J: TRBJ1-4
D: TRBD1
V: TRBV2
size: NA
CDR3: CASTPDRDEKLFF
DNA: TGTGCCAGCACCCCCGACAGGGATGAAAAACTGTTTTTT

length: 16
J: TRBJ2-3
D: NA
V: TRBV7-3
size: NA
CDR3: CASSPTGGQGWRERYF
DNA: TGTGCCAGCAGCCCCACCGGGGGGCAGGGGTGGAGGGAGCGGTATTTT

length: 15
J: TRBJ2-7
D: TRBD1
V: TRBV6-5
size: NA
CDR3: CASRSNRGNSYEQYF
DNA: TGTGCCAGCAGGAGCAACAGGGGGAACTCCTACGAGCAGTACTTC

length: 15
J: TRBJ2-4
D: NA
V: TRBV7-2
size: once
CDR3: CASSHPPGGKNIQYF
DNA: TGTGCCAGCAGCCACCCCCCCGGGGGCAAAAACATTCAGTACTTC

length: 13
J: TRBJ1-5
D: NA
V: TRBV15
size: NA
CDR3: CATSRGGEQPQHF
DNA: TGTGCCACCAGCAGAGGGGGGGAGCAGCCCCAGCATTTT

length: 15
J: TRBJ1-2
D: TRBD1
V: TRBV7-9
size: NA
CDR3: CASSTRDRGRDGYTF
DNA: TGTGCCAGCAGCACCCGGGACAGGGGGCGAGATGGCTACACCTTC

length: 16
J: TRBJ1-2
D: TRBD1
V: TRBV28
size: NA
CDR3: CASSLGQGILNYGYTF
DNA: TGTGCCAGCAGTTTGGGACAGGGCATCCTTAACTATGGCTACACCTTC

length: 14
J: TRBJ1-2
D: NA
V: TRBV10-3
size: NA
CDR3: CAISESGVPLGCTF
DNA: TGTGCCATCAGTGAGTCGGGGGTCCCCCTCGGTTGCACCTTC

length: 14
J: TRBJ1-5
D: TRBD1
V: TRBV28
size: NA
CDR3: CASSSQGALQPQHF
DNA: TGTGCCAGCAGTTCACAGGGGGCTCTTCAGCCCCAGCATTTT

length: 15
J: TRBJ1-5
D: TRBD1
V: TRBV28
size: NA
CDR3: CASSFTGTGNQPQHF
DNA: TGTGCCAGCAGTTTCACCGGGACAGGGAATCAGCCCCAGCATTTT

length: 12
J: TRBJ1-1
D: NA
V: TRBV29-1
size: NA
CDR3: CSVDDMNTEAFF
DNA: TGCAGCGTTGACGATATGAACACTGAAGCTTTCTTT

length: 15
J: TRBJ2-2
D: TRBD2
V: TRBV28
size: NA
CDR3: CASRHAGDGTGELFF
DNA: TGTGCCAGCAGGCACGCGGGAGATGGTACCGGGGAGCTGTTTTTT

length: 14
J: TRBJ1-1
D: NA
V: TRBV28
size: NA
CDR3: CASSLPPVNTEAFF
DNA: TGTGCCAGCAGTTTGCCTCCGGTGAACACTGAAGCTTTCTTT

length: 14
J: TRBJ1-4
D: NA
V: TRBV19
size: NA
CDR3: CASSIGQGREKLFF
DNA: TGTGCCAGTAGTATAGGGCAGGGACGCGAAAAACTGTTTTTT

length: 15
J: TRBJ2-7
D: TRBD2
V: TRBV28
size: NA
CDR3: CASSLSGLGYYEQYF
DNA: TGTGCCAGCAGTTTATCGGGACTAGGATACTACGAGCAGTACTTC